This entry lists 25 T cell receptor beta chains sequenced from one sample in a study of blood T cells in healthy people across ages. Using a J-beta primer mix together with a sample-barcoded 5' primer, a second PCR was run for roughly 7 to 12 cycles. TCRdb re-called the 5' RACE reads with MiXCR, one entry per CDR3 protein. The sample contains 1.5 million to 2 million distinct CDR3 sequences, almost 35% of which appear only once. Sequenced: blood. These receptors came from a woman aged 30 to 39 in good health.

The V and J genes are TRBV12-3 or TRBV12-4 and TRBJ2-7, with D perhaps matching TRBD1 (6 bases). The ends were cut back, 5 bases at V and 2 bases at J, with 10 bases in the middle. This CDR3 contains 13 residues. The CDR3 nucleotides read TGTGCCAGCAGTAACCAGGGGACCTACGAGCAGTACTTC. This encodes CASSNQGTYEQYF.

CDR3 sequence: CAISGGQDLRNEQFF. For the CDR3, the DNA is TGTGCCATCAGTGGGGGACAGGATCTGAGGAATGAGCAGTTCTTC. The chain links TRBV10-3 to TRBJ2-1; 8 bases align to TRBD1. The CDR3 spans 15 residues. V shed 4 bases, J shed 7 bases, and the junction held 9 bases outside the gene matches. Germline assignment: CDR1 ENHRY and CDR2 SYGVKD.

The genes are TRBV7-9 and TRBJ2-4, with 9 positions matching TRBD1. The J call may not be correct, given that the DNA end is closer to TRBJ2-7. Germline-derived CDR1 and CDR2 are SEHNR and FQNEAQ (reference sequence). CDR3 length: 16 residues. The CDR3 nucleotides read TGTGCCAGCAGCTTATCCCGGGACAGGGCATCCTACGAGCAGTACTTC. This sequence encodes CASSLSRDRASYEQYF.

About this clonotype: A read error may produce the germline difference seen at one junction end. The J gene is TRBJ1-4, the V gene TRBV7-9; D may be TRBD1 (5 bases). Germline CDR1 and CDR2: SEHNR and FQNEAQ (reference sequence). The CDR3 is made up of 12 amino acids. CDR3 coding DNA: TGTGCCAGCAGCTCCTCCAGGGAAAGACTGTTTTTT. Translating it yields CASSSSRERLFF.

The sample holds many counts of this clonotype. The chain employs TRBV4-1 and TRBJ2-7, with TRBD2 as a possible D gene (6 bases). V lost 1 base and J lost 7, with 8 bases in between. Germline V gene data show CDR1 as MGHRA and CDR2 as YSYEKL. This CDR3 is 12 amino acids long. CDR3 nucleotide sequence: TGCGCCAGCAGCCAAGGGGAGGCGGAGCAGTACTTC. It is translated as CASSQGEAEQYF.

V usage is TRBV6-1 and J usage is TRBJ1-2, with TRBD1 identical over 8 bases. The CDR3 is made up of 14 amino acids. CDR1 is MNHNS and CDR2 is SASEGT in the germline V gene. Unmatched junction bases numbered 3, after V lost 3 bases and J lost 3 bases. CDR3 region: CASSDIQGDYGYTF. As DNA, the CDR3 is TGTGCCAGCAGTGACATACAGGGGGACTATGGCTACACCTTC.

This clonotype was seen only once. The junction differs from germline at one of its ends, possibly a read error. This chain links TRBV3-1 with TRBJ2-4; a weak D match, TRBD1 (5 bases). The CDR3 is 15 amino acids. Germline CDR1 and CDR2: LGHDT and YNNKEL (reference sequence). The CDR3 bases are TGTGCCAGCAGCGACGCAGGGTTAGCCATAAACATTCAGTACTTC. This codes for CASSDAGLAINIQYF. Supplemented by reference TRBV3-1 and TRBJ2-4, the full variable domain reads DTAVSQTPKYLVTQMGNDKSIKCEQNLGHDTMYWYKQDSKKFLKIMFSYNNKELIINETVPNRFSPKSPDKAHLNLHINSLELGDSAVYFCASSDAGLAINIQYFGAGTRLSVL.

This clonotype was picked up a small number of times. The J gene is TRBJ1-2, the V gene TRBV6-4; TRBD1 agrees at 9 bases. The V gene end was trimmed by 0 bases and the J gene end by 7 bases; junction bases not matched to a gene: 6. This CDR3 has 15 amino acids. Per the germline V gene, CDR1 is MRHNA and CDR2 is SNTAGT. CDR3 coding DNA: TGTGCCAGCAGTGACTCCCCGGGACAGGGCTCTGGCTACACCTTC. As protein: CASSDSPGQGSGYTF.

There are a few counts of this clonotype. The chain couples TRBV30 to TRBJ2-7; D is unresolved. Germline CDR1 reads GTSNPN; CDR2 reads SVGIG (reference sequence). V was clipped by 0 bases and J by 0 bases, with 9 bases between them. The length of the CDR3 is 14 residues. As DNA, the CDR3 is TGTGCCTGGAGTGTAGGTATGGGCTCCTACGAGCAGTACTTC. This codes for CAWSVGMGSYEQYF.

This clonotype was recorded at least ten times. This chain joins TRBV9 and TRBJ2-7, with D maybe TRBD1 (6 bases). Per germline, CDR1 SGDLS and CDR2 YYNGEE. The CDR3 contains 13 residues. In DNA, the CDR3 is TGTGCTCGATCCCGGGACAAAATCTACGAGCAGTACTTC. This sequence encodes CARSRDKIYEQYF. The entire variable domain, with the rest obtained from reference TRBV9 and TRBJ2-7, is as follows: DSGVTQTPKHLITATGQRVTLRCSPRSGDLSVYWYQQSLDQGLQFLIQYYNGEERAKGNILERFSAQQFPDLHSELNLSSLELGDSALYFCARSRDKIYEQYFGPGTRLTVT.

The chain links TRBV7-2 to TRBJ1-2; D ambiguous. V lost 1 base to trimming and J lost 1 base, with 10 bases between them. Germline values: CDR1 SGHTA, CDR2 FQGNSA. CDR3 length: 15 amino acids. CDR3 region: CASSLGLEVNYGYTF. The CDR3 DNA reads TGTGCCAGCAGCTTAGGATTGGAAGTTAACTATGGCTACACCTTC.

This clonotype was seen a few times. This chain uses TRBV20-1 with TRBJ2-7; TRBD1 is a possible D gene (6 bases). The CDR3 consists of 16 residues. CDR1 is DFQATT and CDR2 is SNEGSKA in the germline V gene (reference sequence). V was cut by 0 bases and J by 2 bases, with 17 bases left in between. CDR3 residues: CSARDPREGEAYEQYF. Written as DNA, the CDR3 is TGCAGTGCTAGAGACCCCAGAGAGGGGGAAGCCTACGAGCAGTACTTC.

This clonotype was counted only a few times. The chain carries TRBV4-1 and TRBJ1-2; TRBD1 matches at 11 bases. V lost 1 base and J lost 4; bases outside the gene matches: 8. This CDR3 region has 17 residues. The germline CDR1 and CDR2 sequences are MGHRA and YSYEKL. The CDR3 region is CASSQGGQGVFSYGYTF. In DNA form, the CDR3 reads TGCGCCAGCAGCCAAGGGGGACAGGGGGTTTTCAGCTATGGCTACACCTTC.

This clonotype was recorded a few times. The rearrangement joins TRBV11-2 to TRBJ2-5, with D unresolved. The germline V and J ends were trimmed by 5 bases and 5 bases, with 12 bases remaining between them. Germline V CDR1 and CDR2: SGHAT, FQNNGV. The CDR3 runs to 13 residues. The chain's CDR3 is CASSQRYTETQYF. DNA for the CDR3: TGTGCCAGCAGCCAACGGTACACCGAGACCCAGTACTTC.

In this sample, this clonotype turned up many times. The chain employs TRBV7-2 and TRBJ2-5; D remains unclear. The CDR3 length is 13 residues. Trimming left V 4 bases short and J 1 base short, with 7 bases between. Germline V lookup: CDR1 SGHTA, CDR2 FQGNSA. CDR3 sequence (DNA): TGTGCCAGCAGCTCCCGAGTCCAAGAGACCCAGTACTTC. Translation: CASSSRVQETQYF.

This clonotype has just a few counts. The chain links TRBV3-1 to TRBJ2-4, with D possibly TRBD1 on 6 matching bases. Trimming took 4 bases from V and 6 from J, leaving 16 bases between them. This CDR3 is 15 amino acids long. Germline CDR1 is LGHDT and CDR2 is YNNKEL (reference sequence). The CDR3 DNA sequence: TGTGCCAGCAGCCCTCTGAGCGCAGGGGTAAACATTCAGTACTTC. Amino acid sequence: CASSPLSAGVNIQYF.

This clonotype has at least ten counts. The chain combines TRBV4-2 with TRBJ2-3; D may be TRBD2 (5 bases). This CDR3 is 15 amino acids long. Germline V gives CDR1 LGHNA, CDR2 YNFKEQ. V shed 6 bases and J shed 0 bases, with 13 bases lying between them. The CDR3 DNA sequence: TGTGCCAGCAGGACCGTAGGACTGAGCACAGATACGCAGTATTTT. This encodes CASRTVGLSTDTQYF.

The V call is TRBV6-4, the J call TRBJ1-1, with 7 bases matching TRBD1. Germline V gene data show CDR1 as MRHNA and CDR2 as SNTAGT. V lost 6 bases, J lost 6 bases, and 7 bases stayed unmatched. This CDR3 spans 13 amino acids. The DNA of the CDR3 is TGTGCCAGCAGCCTGGACAGGAGGGCTGAAGCTTTCTTT. Translation gives CASSLDRRAEAFF.

The chain joins TRBV20-1 to TRBJ2-4; weak D call: TRBD2 (6 bases). The closer fit of TRBJ2-5 to the DNA end suggests the J call may be wrong. This CDR3 contains 14 residues. Germline loops: CDR1 DFQATT, CDR2 SNEGSKA (reference sequence). CDR3 coding DNA: TGCAGTGCTAGAGCTCCTGGGATCGGGGGGACCCAGTACTTC. The encoded protein is CSARAPGIGGTQYF.

Ten or more counts support this clonotype. This chain joins TRBV9 and TRBJ2-7; 8 nucleotides match TRBD2. This CDR3 spans 14 amino acids. Germline V gene data show CDR1 as SGDLS and CDR2 as YYNGEE. The V segment lost 0 bases and the J segment 7 bases; nucleotides outside the gene matches: 6. This CDR3 reads CASSVDWGGGEQYF. The CDR3 nucleotides read TGTGCCAGCAGCGTAGATTGGGGCGGGGGGGAGCAGTACTTC.

The chain has TRBV20-1 and TRBJ2-1; D perhaps matches TRBD2 (5 bases). Germline loops: CDR1 DFQATT, CDR2 SNEGSKA (reference sequence). V was pared by 1 base and J by 1 base, with 8 bases between. The CDR3 covers 14 residues. The CDR3 coding sequence is TGCAGTGCTAGAGCCAAGCGGTCCTACAATGAGCAGTTCTTC. Protein product: CSARAKRSYNEQFF.

The chain employs TRBV12-3 or TRBV12-4 and TRBJ2-3; D is tentatively TRBD1 or TRBD2 (5 bases each). The CDR3 runs to 15 residues. V gave up 1 base and J gave up 4 bases, with 12 bases separating them. The DNA of the CDR3 is TGTGCCAGCAGTTTAGAAACAGGAGGCGCAGATACGCAGTATTTT. It yields the protein CASSLETGGADTQYF.

About this clonotype itself: This is likely a read error, given that the CDR3 carries no conserved phenylalanine or tryptophan at its end. The chain links TRBV10-3 to TRBJ1-5, with a tentative D call TRBD1 (6 bases). The CDR3 totals 13 residues. Per germline, CDR1 ENHRY and CDR2 SYGVKD. V dropped 6 bases and J dropped 10 bases, with 16 bases sitting between them. CDR3 DNA: TGTGCCATCAGGGGGGGCGAAGGTCAACCCCAGCATTTG. The encoded protein is CAIRGGEGQPQHL.

This clonotype was observed a single time. The chain uses TRBV28 and TRBJ2-7; the D is unclear. The V end was cut by 5 bases, the J end by 5 bases, with 16 bases between. CDR1 is MDHEN and CDR2 is SYDVKM in the germline V gene. The CDR3 has 14 amino acids. The CDR3: CASSAVLGGDEQYF. The CDR3 region has the DNA TGTGCCAGCAGTGCGGTGCTCGGTGGTGACGAGCAGTACTTC.

V is TRBV19 and J is TRBJ1-2; TRBD1 agrees at 9 bases. Trimming at V came to 6 bases and at J to 6 bases, leaving 11 bases not matched to a gene. Germline assignment: CDR1 LNHDA and CDR2 SQIVND (reference sequence). This CDR3 is 15 amino acids long. CDR3: CASRTAWTGANGYTF. CDR3 bases: TGTGCCAGTAGGACCGCTTGGACAGGGGCCAATGGCTACACCTTC.